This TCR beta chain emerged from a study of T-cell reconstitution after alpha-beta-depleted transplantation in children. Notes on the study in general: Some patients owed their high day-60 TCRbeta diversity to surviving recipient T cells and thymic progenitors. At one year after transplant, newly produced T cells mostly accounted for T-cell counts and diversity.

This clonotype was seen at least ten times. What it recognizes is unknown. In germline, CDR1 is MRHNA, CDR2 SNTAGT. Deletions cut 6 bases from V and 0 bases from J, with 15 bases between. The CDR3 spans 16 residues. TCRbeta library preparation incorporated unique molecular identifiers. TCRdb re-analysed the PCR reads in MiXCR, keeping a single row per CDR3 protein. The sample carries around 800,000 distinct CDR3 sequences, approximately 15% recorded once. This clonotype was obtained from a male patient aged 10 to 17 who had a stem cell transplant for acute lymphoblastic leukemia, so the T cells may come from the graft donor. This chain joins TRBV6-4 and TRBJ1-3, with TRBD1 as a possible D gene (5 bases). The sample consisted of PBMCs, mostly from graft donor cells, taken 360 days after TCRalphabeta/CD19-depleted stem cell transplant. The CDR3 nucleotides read TGTGCCAGCAGGGTCCCCAGGGTACCCTCTGGAAACACCATATATTTT. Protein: CASRVPRVPSGNTIYF.